This T cell receptor beta chain came from a study of shared clonotypes between healthy human individuals. Study-level findings and limits: Rarefaction indicated that sorted-subset sequencing remained incomplete although depth was large.

Comment on this clone: Antigen unknown.

V dropped 5 bases and J dropped 3; count of bases not matched to a gene: 9. Germline values: CDR1 SGHVS, CDR2 FQNEAQ. The CDR3 extends over 17 amino acids. The protocol was immunoSEQ multiplex PCR, while the TCRdb copy is restricted to in-frame clones and leaves out a portion. The repertoire includes about 700,000 clones, roughly 70% of them detected once, and over 1.5% sits in the top ten. This receptor was obtained from a woman under 40 in good health. The chain recombines TRBV7-8 with TRBJ2-1; TRBD2 agrees at 11 bases. The sequencing sample was made of memory CD4+ T cells sorted from blood. Indicated subset: CD45RA-negative fraction. The CDR3 nucleotides are TGTGCCAGCAGCCTTTCCACTAGCGGGAGCCTCTACAATGAGCAGTTCTTC. It encodes CASSLSTSGSLYNEQFF.